These 29 T cell receptor beta chains were all obtained from the same sample, sequenced in a study of regulatory T cells in long-lasting Graves disease. Noted time point: newly diagnosed GD, antithyroid drugs for less than 3 months. Generation of the TCR library employed RNA extracted from PBMCs. Arm-PCR of CDR3 regions and iRepertoire HTBI primers were used to build TCR beta libraries. TCRdb itself ran the multiplex PCR reads through MiXCR, one entry per CDR3 protein. The sample holds 400,000 to 500,000 distinct CDR3 sequences, roughly 15% seen once. These data also featured in a second study, about T cells in Graves' hyperthyroidism and ophthalmopathy.

The sequencing here drew on peripheral blood mononuclear cells (PBMCs), taken at new diagnosis, from a patient treated with antithyroid drugs. The source of these receptors is a woman aged 18-30 years with Graves disease.

This chain connects TRBV6-2 or TRBV6-3 to TRBJ1-2; no clear D gene. The ends were cut back, 5 bases at V and 1 base at J, with 14 bases in the middle. The V gene's germline CDR1 is MNHEY and CDR2 SVGEGT. The CDR3 has 15 amino acids. In nucleotides, the CDR3 is TGTGCCAGCAGTGGCCCCGACATCCATAACTATGGCTACACCTTC. It translates to CASSGPDIHNYGYTF.

V is TRBV15 and J is TRBJ2-4, with D uncertain. The CDR3 length is 16 residues. The germline V and J ends were trimmed by 0 bases and 1 base, with 10 bases remaining between them. Germline CDR1 and CDR2: LNHNV and YYDKDF (reference sequence). The CDR3 DNA reads as TGTGCCACCAGCAGAGATTTAACGGTGGCCAAAAACATTCAGTACTTC. Encoded protein: CATSRDLTVAKNIQYF.

This clonotype was seen more than once but under ten times. This rearrangement joins TRBV15 to TRBJ2-3; TRBD1 matches 9 bases. The DNA end lines up better with TRBJ2-7; the J call may be wrong. The germline gives CDR1 LNHNV, CDR2 YYDKDF (reference sequence). This CDR3 comprises 15 residues. The DNA for the CDR3 is TGTGCCACCAGCAGAGGAGGGACAGGGACCTACGAGCAGTACTTC. Protein sequence: CATSRGGTGTYEQYF.

The chain has TRBV27 and TRBJ2-1, with 9 bases fitting TRBD2. V lost 3 bases, J lost 4 bases, and 7 bases stayed unmatched. This CDR3 contains 16 residues. Germline V gene sequence: CDR1 MNHEY, CDR2 SMNVEV (reference sequence). In nucleotides, the CDR3 is TGTGCCAGCAGTTTTCTGTCGACTAGCGGATACAATGAGCAGTTCTTC. Encoded protein: CASSFLSTSGYNEQFF.

This clonotype was counted only a few times. This chain links TRBV5-1 with TRBJ2-7; a possible D gene is TRBD2 (7 bases). Between the trimmed V and J ends, which lost 4 bases and 3 bases, there was a span of 14 bases. This CDR3 has 14 amino acids. Germline V gene lookup returns CDR1 SGHRS and CDR2 YFSETQ. CDR3 loop: CASSPAGANYEQYF. CDR3 in DNA: TGCGCCAGCAGCCCGGCGGGGGCCAACTACGAGCAGTACTTC. Using reference TRBV5-1 and TRBJ2-7 for the parts outside the CDR3, the full variable domain is KAGVTQTPRYLIKTRGQQVTLSCSPISGHRSVSWYQQTPGQGLQFLFEYFSETQRNKGNFPGRFSGRQFSNSRSEMNVSTLELGDSALYLCASSPAGANYEQYFGPGTRLTVT.

The chain has TRBV12-3 or TRBV12-4 and TRBJ2-5; 12 nucleotides align to TRBD2. There are 16 residues in the CDR3. Unmatched junction bases numbered 9, after V lost 5 bases and J lost 5 bases. This chain's CDR3 is CASSPTGTSGRETQYF. The CDR3 DNA sequence: TGTGCCAGCAGTCCCACCGGGACTAGCGGGCGGGAGACCCAGTACTTC.

This clonotype was counted ten times or more. This rearrangement joins TRBV7-3 to TRBJ1-1, with 8 bases aligning to TRBD1. With 6 bases clipped from V and 1 base from J, the junction kept 4 bases outside the gene matches. Germline CDR1 reads SGHTA; CDR2 reads FQGTGA. The CDR3 covers 14 residues. The CDR3 DNA reads as TGTGCCAGCAGGCTCGGACAGGGGAACACTGAAGCTTTCTTT. Encoded protein: CASRLGQGNTEAFF.

Notes on this clonotype: A much larger clone differs from this one at a single base, so this may be a read error. V gene TRBV5-4 combines with J gene TRBJ2-1, with D perhaps matching TRBD1 (5 bases). Trimming took off 4 bases at V and 10 bases at J, with 18 bases between the two ends. The CDR3 has 14 residues. Germline-derived CDR1 and CDR2 are SGHNT and YYREEE (reference sequence). CDR3 residues: CASSRTDTLYEQFF. DNA for the CDR3: TGTGCCAGCAGCCGGACGGACACGCTATACGAGCAGTTCTTC. Full variable domain (remainder filled in from reference TRBV5-4 and TRBJ2-1): ETGVTQSPTHLIKTRGQQVTLRCSSQSGHNTVSWYQQALGQGPQFIFQYYREEENGRGNFPPRFSGLQFPNYSSELNVNALELDDSALYLCASSRTDTLYEQFFGPGTRLTVL.

This clonotype was picked up one time. A read error may be the cause here, since a much bigger clone is one base away. The chain couples TRBV3-1 to TRBJ2-3, with D possibly TRBD1 on 5 matching bases. TRBJ2-1 explains the end of the DNA better; the J call may be wrong. The CDR3 has 14 amino acids. Germline V gene sequence: CDR1 LGHDT, CDR2 YNNKEL (reference sequence). CDR3 DNA: TGTGCCAGCAGCCAGAAAGGGGCCTCCAATGAGCAGTTCTTC. This codes for CASSQKGASNEQFF.

This clonotype was observed a handful of times. A clone one base away is much larger, so this may be a read error. V usage is TRBV27 and J usage is TRBJ2-7; no clear D gene. From germline, CDR1 is MNHEY and CDR2 SMNVEV (reference sequence). This CDR3 spans 13 amino acids. CDR3 nucleotide sequence: TGTGCCAGCAGTTCGGTAGACTCCTACGAGCAGGACTTC. Translation: CASSSVDSYEQDF.

This clonotype was observed a handful of times. The chain couples TRBV10-3 to TRBJ1-3, with unresolved D. V shed 2 bases and J shed 1 base, with 15 bases lying between them. Germline assignment: CDR1 ENHRY and CDR2 SYGVKD. The CDR3 consists of 17 residues. For the CDR3, the DNA is TGTGCCATCAGTGAGCCAAACTCCGCTAGTTCTGGAAACACCATATATTTT. Amino acid sequence: CAISEPNSASSGNTIYF.

This clonotype occurred a few times. This chain links TRBV2 with TRBJ2-6; 7 nucleotides line up with TRBD1. This CDR3 region has 17 residues. V lost 6 bases to trimming and J lost 0 bases; unmatched junction nucleotides: 8. CDR1 is SNHLY and CDR2 is FYNNEI in the germline V gene. The CDR3 is CASRTGQEVSGANVLTF. CDR3 sequence (DNA): TGTGCCAGCAGGACAGGACAGGAGGTCTCTGGGGCCAACGTCCTGACTTTC.

In its sample, this clonotype was seen many times. The V call is TRBV11-2, the J call TRBJ2-2, with TRBD2 matching over 7 bases. The CDR3 totals 16 residues. CDR1 and CDR2 from the germline V gene are SGHAT and FQNNGV. V lost 1 base to trimming and J lost 0 bases; unmatched junction nucleotides: 2. CDR3 loop: CASSLGAGANTGELFF. CDR3 nucleotide sequence: TGTGCCAGCAGCTTAGGGGCGGGGGCGAACACCGGGGAGCTGTTTTTT. Together with reference TRBV11-2 and TRBJ2-2, the CDR3 gives the full variable domain: EAGVAQSPRYKIIEKRQSVAFWCNPISGHATLYWYQQILGQGPKLLIQFQNNGVVDDSQLPKDRFSAERLKGVDSTLKIQPAKLEDSAVYLCASSLGAGANTGELFFGEGSRLTVL.

This clonotype was seen at least ten times. The chain joins TRBV5-4 to TRBJ2-3, with 13 nucleotides matching TRBD2. V lost 4 bases to trimming and J lost 4 bases; unmatched junction nucleotides: 3. The CDR3 runs to 15 residues. CDR1 is SGHNT, CDR2 YYREEE, per germline (reference sequence). The CDR3 region is CASSVTSGRADTQYF. The CDR3 nucleotides are TGTGCCAGCAGCGTAACTAGCGGGAGGGCAGATACGCAGTATTTT. The whole variable domain, filled in from reference TRBV5-4 and TRBJ2-3, reads ETGVTQSPTHLIKTRGQQVTLRCSSQSGHNTVSWYQQALGQGPQFIFQYYREEENGRGNFPPRFSGLQFPNYSSELNVNALELDDSALYLCASSVTSGRADTQYFGPGTRLTVL.

This clonotype was recorded only once. V is TRBV12-3 or TRBV12-4 and J is TRBJ1-4; D gene uncertain. The CDR3 extends over 15 amino acids. Trimming left V 3 bases short and J 6 bases short, with 14 bases between. The CDR3, as DNA: TGTGCCAGCAGTTTGTTTGGCCAGAGTCATGAAAAACTGTTTTTT. It encodes CASSLFGQSHEKLFF.

Notes on this clonotype: A much larger clone lies one base from this, so it may be a read error. The chain joins TRBV7-9 to TRBJ2-3, with D possibly matching TRBD1 (5 bases). The length of the CDR3 is 15 residues. Looked up from germline, CDR1 is SEHNR and CDR2 is FQNEAQ (reference sequence). The CDR3 spells CASSLARTPADTRYF. The DNA for the CDR3 is TGTGCCAGCAGCTTAGCGCGGACACCGGCAGATACGCGGTATTTT.

This clonotype showed up many times. The chain recombines TRBV7-2 with TRBJ2-7, with TRBD2 identical over 16 bases. Looked up from germline, CDR1 is SGHTA and CDR2 is FQGNSA. CDR3 length equals 17 residues. Trimming at V came to 4 bases and at J to 3 bases, leaving 6 bases not matched to a gene. The CDR3 coding sequence is TGTGCCAGCAGCTCCCGAGGGACTAGCGGGAGGGTCTACGAGCAGTACTTC. It yields the protein CASSSRGTSGRVYEQYF. The whole variable domain, remainder taken from reference TRBV7-2 and TRBJ2-7, is GAGVSQSPSNKVTEKGKDVELRCDPISGHTALYWYRQSLGQGLEFLIYFQGNSAPDKSGLPSDRFSAERTGGSVSTLTIQRTQQEDSAVYLCASSSRGTSGRVYEQYFGPGTRLTVT.

This clonotype was detected many times. At one of its ends the junction is not consistent with the germline gene, which may arise from a read error. The chain couples TRBV7-7 to TRBJ2-5; D gene unclear. CDR1 is SSHAT, CDR2 FNYEAQ, per germline (reference sequence). The CDR3 is 15 amino acids. The CDR3 protein is CASSLTPDGQETQYF. In DNA form, the CDR3 reads TGTGCTAGCAGTTTGACGCCGGACGGACAAGAGACCCAGTACTTC.

This clonotype was detected many times. The chain recombines TRBV28 with TRBJ2-7, with 9 bases that match TRBD1. The trim removed 3 bases at V and 5 bases at J, leaving 14 bases unmatched. Germline CDR1 reads MDHEN; CDR2 reads SYDVKM. CDR3 length: 17 amino acids. In nucleotides, the CDR3 is TGTGCCAGCAGTTTTCCTCTTCCCGGGACAGGGAGGGACGAGCAGTACTTC. It specifies CASSFPLPGTGRDEQYF.

This clonotype showed up many times. A junction end diverges from the germline sequence, so it may reflect a read error. CDR3 amino acids: CASSVDGGEQYF. The CDR3 region has the DNA TGTGCCAGCAGCGTAGACGGTGGTGAGCAGTACTTC. The V call is TRBV11-2, the J call TRBJ2-7; D unresolved. Germline CDR1 reads SGHAT; CDR2 reads FQNNGV. This CDR3 region has 12 residues.

This clonotype was picked up many times. The chain uses TRBV7-2 and TRBJ2-1, with a possible D match to TRBD2 (6 bases). This CDR3 spans 16 amino acids. V lost 7 bases and J lost 0, with 16 bases in between. From germline, CDR1 is SGHTA and CDR2 FQGNSA. The CDR3 here is CASIPLEGLSYNEQFF. In nucleotides, the CDR3 is TGTGCCAGCATCCCACTTGAGGGACTCTCCTACAATGAGCAGTTCTTC.

In this sample, this clonotype turned up many times. J is TRBJ2-7 and V is TRBV2; either TRBD1 or TRBD2 may supply D (5 bases each). Trimming removed 6 bases from V and 1 base from J, with 10 bases in between. Germline lookup yields CDR1 SNHLY and CDR2 FYNNEI. This CDR3 comprises 13 residues. The CDR3 sequence: CASRGDQSYEQYF. CDR3 nucleotide sequence: TGTGCCAGCAGGGGGGACCAATCCTACGAGCAGTACTTC.

This clonotype was counted many times. The CDR3 nucleotides read TGTGCCAGCAGCTTAGCGGGCCGGGACGTTGGGGAGACCCAGTACTTC. Translated, it gives CASSLAGRDVGETQYF. This chain links TRBV11-2 with TRBJ2-5; D is perhaps TRBD1 or TRBD2 (5 bases each). There are 16 residues in the CDR3. V was clipped by 1 base and J by 5 bases, with 17 bases between them. CDR1 SGHAT and CDR2 FQNNGV come from the germline V gene. The entire variable domain, with the rest obtained from reference TRBV11-2 and TRBJ2-5, is as follows: EAGVAQSPRYKIIEKRQSVAFWCNPISGHATLYWYQQILGQGPKLLIQFQNNGVVDDSQLPKDRFSAERLKGVDSTLKIQPAKLEDSAVYLCASSLAGRDVGETQYFGPGTRLLVL.

This clonotype was seen more than once but under ten times. The genes are TRBV30 and TRBJ2-2; D not certain. The CDR3 is 11 residues long. CDR1 GTSNPN and CDR2 SVGIG come from the germline V gene (reference sequence). V lost 3 bases, J lost 8 bases, and 7 bases lay in between. The CDR3 bases are TGTGCCTGGAGAACGCCTGGGGAGCTGTTTTTT. Protein: CAWRTPGELFF.

This clonotype was seen repeatedly, ten times or more. This chain uses TRBV7-9 with TRBJ2-3; D may be TRBD1 (6 bases). V shed 5 bases and J shed 4 bases, with 13 bases lying between them. Per the germline V gene, CDR1 is SEHNR and CDR2 is FQNEAQ (reference sequence). The CDR3 extends over 14 amino acids. The DNA of the CDR3 is TGTGCCAGCAGCCCCAATACAGGGTCAGATACGCAGTATTTT. This encodes CASSPNTGSDTQYF. Full variable domain (missing parts from reference TRBV7-9 and TRBJ2-3): DTGVSQNPRHKITKRGQNVTFRCDPISEHNRLYWYRQTLGQGPEFLTYFQNEAQLEKSRLLSDRFSAERPKGSFSTLEIQRTEQGDSAMYLCASSPNTGSDTQYFGPGTRLTVL.

This clonotype was found many times. This chain uses TRBV2 with TRBJ2-1; either TRBD1 or TRBD2 may fit D (5 bases each). V lost 6 bases to trimming and J lost 0 bases, with 9 bases between them. The germline CDR1 and CDR2 sequences are SNHLY and FYNNEI. The CDR3 loop spans 14 amino acids. The CDR3 here is CASRGVSSYNEQFF. In DNA, the CDR3 is TGTGCCAGCAGGGGGGTGAGCTCCTACAATGAGCAGTTCTTC.

The V and J genes are TRBV5-4 and TRBJ2-1; D is undetermined. CDR1 and CDR2 from the germline V gene are SGHNT and YYREEE (reference sequence). The ends were cut back, 0 bases at V and 9 bases at J, with 7 bases in the middle. This CDR3 has 12 residues. The CDR3, as DNA: TGTGCCAGCAGCTTGGGCGTTTCTGAGCAGTTCTTC. Encoded protein: CASSLGVSEQFF.

There are many counts of this clonotype. This sequence joins TRBV7-2 and TRBJ2-7; 7 nucleotides agree with TRBD1. Germline assignment: CDR1 SGHTA and CDR2 FQGNSA. The CDR3 is 14 residues long. With V trimmed by 1 base and J by 5 bases, 5 bases remained unmatched. This CDR3 is CASSLETGFHEQYF. In DNA form, the CDR3 reads TGTGCCAGCAGCTTAGAGACAGGGTTCCACGAGCAGTACTTC.

This clonotype has ten or more counts. The chain couples TRBV7-2 to TRBJ1-1; unclear D gene. The germline gives CDR1 SGHTA, CDR2 FQGNSA. The V gene lost 1 base and the J gene lost 3 bases, with 18 bases spanning the gap. CDR3 size: 17 residues. The CDR3 sequence is CASSLGSLRYGDTEAFF. In DNA, the CDR3 is TGTGCCAGCAGCTTAGGGTCTCTGCGTTATGGGGACACTGAAGCTTTCTTT.